This T cell receptor (beta chain) was sequenced in a study of graft-versus-host responses after intestinal transplantation. Across the whole study: Anti-thymocyte globulin served as induction for all recipients, who then took tacrolimus and steroids for about 3 years.

By share of the sample, this clone is large (0.1 to 1%). What it recognizes is unknown. V was shortened by 2 bases and J by 0 bases, with 11 bases between the two germline ends. This CDR3 comprises 15 residues. Germline V gives CDR1 SNHLY, CDR2 FYNNEI. The study's findings and limits: Some patients had graft-donor T cell macrochimerism, and their allografts showed high graft-versus-host to host-versus-graft clonal ratios.

Only in-frame clones appear in the TCRdb table, and some are missing; sequencing was by immunoSEQ multiplex PCR. The sample includes about 85,000 clones, less than 95% of them seen just once. The V and J genes are TRBV2 and TRBJ2-7; D is undetermined. The origin of this receptor is a human donor who was the organ donor for an intestinal transplant. The sample here was unstimulated CD8+ T cells sorted from spleen or lymph node cells, taken before transplant. The CDR3 sequence is CASSETGYSSYEQYF. CDR3 bases: TGTGCCAGCAGTGAAACTGGGTATAGCTCCTACGAGCAGTACTTC.